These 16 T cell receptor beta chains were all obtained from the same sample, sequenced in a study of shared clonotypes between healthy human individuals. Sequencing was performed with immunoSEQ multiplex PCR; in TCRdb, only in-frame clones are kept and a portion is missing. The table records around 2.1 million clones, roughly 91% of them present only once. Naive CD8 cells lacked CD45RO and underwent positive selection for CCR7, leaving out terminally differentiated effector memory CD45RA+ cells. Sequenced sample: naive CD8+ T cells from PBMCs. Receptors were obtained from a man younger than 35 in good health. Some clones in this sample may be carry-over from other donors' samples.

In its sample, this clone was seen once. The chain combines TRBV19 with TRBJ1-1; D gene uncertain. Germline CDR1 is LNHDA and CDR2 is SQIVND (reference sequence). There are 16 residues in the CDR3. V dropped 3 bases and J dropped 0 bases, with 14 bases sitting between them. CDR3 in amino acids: CASSISLGRLNTEAFF. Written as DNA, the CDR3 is TGTGCCAGTAGTATCTCCTTGGGCAGACTGAACACTGAAGCTTTCTTT.

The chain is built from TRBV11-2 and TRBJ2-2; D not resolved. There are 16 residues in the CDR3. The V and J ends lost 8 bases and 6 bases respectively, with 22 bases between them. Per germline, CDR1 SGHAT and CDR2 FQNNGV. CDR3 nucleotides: TGTGCCAGCGGACCGTACCAGGCGGCCCCCCCCGGGGAGCTGTTTTTT. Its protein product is CASGPYQAAPPGELFF. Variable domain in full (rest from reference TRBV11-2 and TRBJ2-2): EAGVAQSPRYKIIEKRQSVAFWCNPISGHATLYWYQQILGQGPKLLIQFQNNGVVDDSQLPKDRFSAERLKGVDSTLKIQPAKLEDSAVYLCASGPYQAAPPGELFFGEGSRLTVL.

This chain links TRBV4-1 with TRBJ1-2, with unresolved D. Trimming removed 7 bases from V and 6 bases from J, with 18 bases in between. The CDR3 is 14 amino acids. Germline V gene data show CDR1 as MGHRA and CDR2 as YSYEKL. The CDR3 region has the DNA TGCGCCAGCAACCAGCCGGGGTCGGTGGATGGCTACACCTTC. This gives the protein CASNQPGSVDGYTF.

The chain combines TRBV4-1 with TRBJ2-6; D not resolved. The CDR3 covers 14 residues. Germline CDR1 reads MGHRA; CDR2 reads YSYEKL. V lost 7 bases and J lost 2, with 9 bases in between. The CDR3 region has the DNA TGCGCCAGCAACCCGTCTCCTGGGGCCAACGTCCTGACTTTC. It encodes CASNPSPGANVLTF.

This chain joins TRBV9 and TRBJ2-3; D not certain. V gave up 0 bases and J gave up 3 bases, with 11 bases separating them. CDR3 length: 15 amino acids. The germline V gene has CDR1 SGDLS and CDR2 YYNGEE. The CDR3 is CASSVVGFGTDTQYF. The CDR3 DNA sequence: TGTGCCAGCAGCGTAGTGGGGTTTGGGACAGATACGCAGTATTTT.

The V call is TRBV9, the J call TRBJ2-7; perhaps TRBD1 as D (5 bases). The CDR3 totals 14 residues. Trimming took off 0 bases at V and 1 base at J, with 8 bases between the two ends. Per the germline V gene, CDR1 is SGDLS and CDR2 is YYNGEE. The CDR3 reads CASSVDPGSYEQYF. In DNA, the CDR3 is TGTGCCAGCAGCGTAGATCCAGGGTCCTACGAGCAGTACTTC.

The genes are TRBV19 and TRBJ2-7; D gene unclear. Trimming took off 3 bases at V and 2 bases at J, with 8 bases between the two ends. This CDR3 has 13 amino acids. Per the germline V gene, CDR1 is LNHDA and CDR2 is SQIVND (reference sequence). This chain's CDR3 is CASSMRQTYEQYF. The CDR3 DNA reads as TGTGCCAGTAGTATGCGGCAGACCTACGAGCAGTACTTC. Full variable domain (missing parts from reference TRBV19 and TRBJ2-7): DGGITQSPKYLFRKEGQNVTLSCEQNLNHDAMYWYRQDPGQGLRLIYYSQIVNDFQKGDIAEGYSVSREKKESFPLTVTSAQKNPTAFYLCASSMRQTYEQYFGPGTRLTVT.

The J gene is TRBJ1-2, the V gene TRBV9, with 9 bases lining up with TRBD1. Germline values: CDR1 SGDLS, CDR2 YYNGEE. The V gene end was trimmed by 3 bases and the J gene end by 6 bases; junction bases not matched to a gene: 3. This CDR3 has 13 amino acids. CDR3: CASSARDRDGYTF. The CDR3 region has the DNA TGTGCCAGCAGCGCGAGGGACAGGGATGGCTACACCTTC.

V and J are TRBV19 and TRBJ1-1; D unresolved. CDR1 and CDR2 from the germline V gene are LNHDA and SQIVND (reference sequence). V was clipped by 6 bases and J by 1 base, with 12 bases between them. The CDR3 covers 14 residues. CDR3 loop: CASSKLTSNTEAFF. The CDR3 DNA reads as TGTGCCAGTAGCAAGCTAACATCGAACACTGAAGCTTTCTTT. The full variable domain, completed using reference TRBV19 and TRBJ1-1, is DGGITQSPKYLFRKEGQNVTLSCEQNLNHDAMYWYRQDPGQGLRLIYYSQIVNDFQKGDIAEGYSVSREKKESFPLTVTSAQKNPTAFYLCASSKLTSNTEAFFGQGTRLTVV.

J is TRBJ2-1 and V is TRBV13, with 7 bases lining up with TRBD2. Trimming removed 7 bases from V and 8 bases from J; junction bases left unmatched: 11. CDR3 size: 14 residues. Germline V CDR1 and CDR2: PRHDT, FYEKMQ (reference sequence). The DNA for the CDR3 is TGTGCCAGCACCACGGGGGGTGGCAGCCATGAGCAGTTCTTC. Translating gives CASTTGGGSHEQFF. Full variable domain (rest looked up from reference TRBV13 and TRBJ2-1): AAGVIQSPRHLIKEKRETATLKCYPIPRHDTVYWYQQGPGQDPQFLISFYEKMQSDKGSIPDRFSAQQFSDYHSELNMSSLELGDSALYFCASTTGGGSHEQFFGPGTRLTVL.

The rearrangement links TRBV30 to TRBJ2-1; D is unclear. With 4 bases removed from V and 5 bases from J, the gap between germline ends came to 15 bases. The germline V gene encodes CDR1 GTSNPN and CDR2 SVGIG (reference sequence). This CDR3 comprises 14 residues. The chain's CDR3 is CAWMSEVGNNEQFF. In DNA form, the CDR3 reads TGTGCCTGGATGAGCGAAGTGGGCAACAATGAGCAGTTCTTC. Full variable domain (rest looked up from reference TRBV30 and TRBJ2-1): SQTIHQWPATLVQPVGSPLSLECTVEGTSNPNLYWYRQAAGRGLQLLFYSVGIGQISSEVPQNLSASRPQDRQFILSSKKLLLSDSGFYLCAWMSEVGNNEQFFGPGTRLTVL.

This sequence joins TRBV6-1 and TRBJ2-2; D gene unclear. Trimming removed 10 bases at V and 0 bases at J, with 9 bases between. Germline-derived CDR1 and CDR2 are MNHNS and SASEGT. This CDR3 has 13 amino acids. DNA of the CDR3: TGTGCCATCCAAGCCCCGAACACCGGGGAGCTGTTTTTT. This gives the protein CAIQAPNTGELFF.

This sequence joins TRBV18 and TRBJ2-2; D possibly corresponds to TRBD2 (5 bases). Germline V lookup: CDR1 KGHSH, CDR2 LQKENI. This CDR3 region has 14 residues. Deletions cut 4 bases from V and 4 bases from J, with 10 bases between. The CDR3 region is CASSRGPGTGELFF. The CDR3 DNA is TGTGCCAGCTCACGAGGGCCGGGCACCGGGGAGCTGTTTTTT.

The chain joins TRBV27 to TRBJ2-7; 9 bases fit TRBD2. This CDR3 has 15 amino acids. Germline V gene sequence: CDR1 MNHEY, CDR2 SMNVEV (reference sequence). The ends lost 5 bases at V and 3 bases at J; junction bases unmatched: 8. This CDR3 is CASSPTSGWNYEQYF. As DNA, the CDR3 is TGTGCCAGCAGTCCAACTAGCGGGTGGAACTACGAGCAGTACTTC.

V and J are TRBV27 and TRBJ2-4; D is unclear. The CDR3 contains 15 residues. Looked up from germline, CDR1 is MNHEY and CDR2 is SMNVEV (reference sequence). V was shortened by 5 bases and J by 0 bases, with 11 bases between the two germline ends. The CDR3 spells CASSPINPAKNIQYF. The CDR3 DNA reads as TGTGCCAGCAGTCCCATTAACCCAGCCAAAAACATTCAGTACTTC.

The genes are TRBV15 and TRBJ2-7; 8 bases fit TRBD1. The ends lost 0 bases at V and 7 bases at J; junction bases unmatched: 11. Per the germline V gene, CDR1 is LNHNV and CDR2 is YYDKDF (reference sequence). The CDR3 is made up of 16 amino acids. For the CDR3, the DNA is TGTGCCACCAGCAGAGATTGGCAGGGGGCCGTGGGGGAGCAGTACTTC. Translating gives CATSRDWQGAVGEQYF.